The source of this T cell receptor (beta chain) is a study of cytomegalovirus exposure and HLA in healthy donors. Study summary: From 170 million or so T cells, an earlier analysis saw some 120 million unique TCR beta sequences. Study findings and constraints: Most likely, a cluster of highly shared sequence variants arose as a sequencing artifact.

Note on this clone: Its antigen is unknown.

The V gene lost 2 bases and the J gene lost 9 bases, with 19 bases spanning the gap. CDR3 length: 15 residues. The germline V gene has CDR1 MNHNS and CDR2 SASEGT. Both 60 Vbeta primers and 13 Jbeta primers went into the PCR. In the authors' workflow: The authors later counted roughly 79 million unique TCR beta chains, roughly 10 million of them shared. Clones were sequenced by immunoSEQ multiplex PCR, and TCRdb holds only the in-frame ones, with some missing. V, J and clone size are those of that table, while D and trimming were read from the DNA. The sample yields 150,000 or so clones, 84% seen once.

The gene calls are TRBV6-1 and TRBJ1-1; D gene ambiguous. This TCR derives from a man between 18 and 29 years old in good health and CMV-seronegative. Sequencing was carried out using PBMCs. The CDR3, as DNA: TGTGCCAGCAGTGAACTCGGGGTAGGGTATCCACAAGCTTTCTTT. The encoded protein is CASSELGVGYPQAFF.